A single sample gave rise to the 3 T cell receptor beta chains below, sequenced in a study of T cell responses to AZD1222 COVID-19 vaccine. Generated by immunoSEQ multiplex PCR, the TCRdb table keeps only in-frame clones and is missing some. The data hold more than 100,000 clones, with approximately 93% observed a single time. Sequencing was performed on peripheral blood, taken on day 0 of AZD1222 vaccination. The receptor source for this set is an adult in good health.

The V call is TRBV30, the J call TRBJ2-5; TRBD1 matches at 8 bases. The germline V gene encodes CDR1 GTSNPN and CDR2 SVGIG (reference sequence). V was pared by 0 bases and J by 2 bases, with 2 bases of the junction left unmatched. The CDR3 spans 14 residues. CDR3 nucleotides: TGTGCCTGGAGTGTAGGGACAGGACAAGAGACCCAGTACTTC. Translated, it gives CAWSVGTGQETQYF.

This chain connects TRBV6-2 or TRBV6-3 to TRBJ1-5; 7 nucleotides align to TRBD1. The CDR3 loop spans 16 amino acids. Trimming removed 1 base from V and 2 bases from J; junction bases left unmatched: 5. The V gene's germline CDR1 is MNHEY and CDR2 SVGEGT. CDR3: CASSYWRGPGNQPQHF. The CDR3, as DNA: TGTGCCAGCAGTTACTGGAGGGGGCCTGGCAATCAGCCCCAGCATTTT.

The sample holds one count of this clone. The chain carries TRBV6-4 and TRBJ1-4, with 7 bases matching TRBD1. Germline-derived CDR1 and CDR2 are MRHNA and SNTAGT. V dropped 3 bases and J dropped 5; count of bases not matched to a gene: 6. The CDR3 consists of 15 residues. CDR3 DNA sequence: TGTGCCAGCAGTGAACTCCCGGGACAGAATGAAAAACTGTTTTTT. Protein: CASSELPGQNEKLFF.